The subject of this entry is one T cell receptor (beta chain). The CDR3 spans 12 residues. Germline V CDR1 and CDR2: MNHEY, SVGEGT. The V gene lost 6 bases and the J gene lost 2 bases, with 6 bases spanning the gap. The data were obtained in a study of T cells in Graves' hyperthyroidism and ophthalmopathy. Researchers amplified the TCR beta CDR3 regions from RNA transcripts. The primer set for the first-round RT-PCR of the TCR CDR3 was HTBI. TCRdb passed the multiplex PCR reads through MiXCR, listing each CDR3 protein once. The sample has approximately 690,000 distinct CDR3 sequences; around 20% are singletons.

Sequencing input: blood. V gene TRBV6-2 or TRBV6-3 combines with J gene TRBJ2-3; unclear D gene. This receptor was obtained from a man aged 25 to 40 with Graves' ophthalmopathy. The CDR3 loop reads CASRVNTDTQYF. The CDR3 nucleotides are TGTGCCAGCAGGGTCAACACAGATACGCAGTATTTT.